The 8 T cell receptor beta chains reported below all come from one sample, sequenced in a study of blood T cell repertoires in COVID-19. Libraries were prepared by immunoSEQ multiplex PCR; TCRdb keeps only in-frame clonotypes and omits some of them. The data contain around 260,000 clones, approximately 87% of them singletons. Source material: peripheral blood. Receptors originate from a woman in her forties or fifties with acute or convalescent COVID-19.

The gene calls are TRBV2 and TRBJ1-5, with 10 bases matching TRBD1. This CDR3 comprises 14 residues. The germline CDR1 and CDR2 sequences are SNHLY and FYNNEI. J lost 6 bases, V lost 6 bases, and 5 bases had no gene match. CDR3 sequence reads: CASRATGGGQPQHF. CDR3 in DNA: TGTGCCAGCAGGGCGACAGGGGGCGGTCAGCCCCAGCATTTT.

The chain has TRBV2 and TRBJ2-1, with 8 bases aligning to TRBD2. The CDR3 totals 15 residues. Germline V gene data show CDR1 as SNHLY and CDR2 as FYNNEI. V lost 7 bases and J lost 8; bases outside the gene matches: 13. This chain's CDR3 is CASMATSEGAYEQFF. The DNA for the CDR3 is TGTGCCAGCATGGCGACTAGCGAAGGCGCCTATGAGCAGTTCTTC.

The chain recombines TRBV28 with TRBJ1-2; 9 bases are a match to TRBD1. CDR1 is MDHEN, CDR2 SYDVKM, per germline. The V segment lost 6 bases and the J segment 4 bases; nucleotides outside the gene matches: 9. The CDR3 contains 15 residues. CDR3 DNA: TGTGCCAGCAGCCTGGACGGGACAGGGAGCTATGGCTACACCTTC. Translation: CASSLDGTGSYGYTF.

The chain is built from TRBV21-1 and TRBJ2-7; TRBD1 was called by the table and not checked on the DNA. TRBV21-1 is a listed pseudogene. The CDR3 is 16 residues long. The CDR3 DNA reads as TGTGCCAGCAGCTCCTCGAGCCGGGACAGGGACTACGAGCAGTACTTC. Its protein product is CASSSSSRDRDYEQYF.

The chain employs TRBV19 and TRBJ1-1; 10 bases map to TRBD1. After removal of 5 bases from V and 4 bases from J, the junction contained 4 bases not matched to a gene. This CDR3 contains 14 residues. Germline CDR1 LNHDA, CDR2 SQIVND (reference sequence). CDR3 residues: CASSLRTGGTEAFF. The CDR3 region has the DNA TGTGCCAGTAGTCTTCGGACAGGGGGCACTGAAGCTTTCTTT.

CDR3 in amino acids: CASSVMRDQPQHF. CDR3 coding DNA: TGTGCCAGCAGTGTCATGAGGGATCAGCCCCAGCATTTT. The chain recombines TRBV6-4 with TRBJ1-5; D gene unclear. CDR1 and CDR2 (germline): MRHNA, SNTAGT. There are 13 residues in the CDR3. V was shortened by 4 bases and J by 5 bases, with 9 bases between the two germline ends.

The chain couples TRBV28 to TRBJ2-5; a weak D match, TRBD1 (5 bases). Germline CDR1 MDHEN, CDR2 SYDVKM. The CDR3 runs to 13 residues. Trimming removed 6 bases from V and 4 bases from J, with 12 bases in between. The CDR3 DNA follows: TGTGCCAGCAGAGCCAGGGTCGCAGAGACCCAGTACTTC. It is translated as CASRARVAETQYF.

CDR3 in amino acids: CASSLDSGPQYF. CDR3 DNA sequence: TGCGCCAGCAGCTTGGACTCAGGGCCGCAGTACTTC. V usage is TRBV5-1 and J usage is TRBJ2-7; D is possibly TRBD1 (5 bases). The CDR3 extends over 12 amino acids. Germline loops: CDR1 SGHRS, CDR2 YFSETQ. The V end was cut by 0 bases, the J end by 9 bases, with 10 bases between.